This T cell receptor beta chain came from a study of blood T cell repertoires in COVID-19. The wider study: The cDNA or gDNA used as material had been derived from T cells, B-cell-depleted T cells, or PBMCs.

TCRdb keeps only in-frame clones here, not all; method: immunoSEQ multiplex PCR. The data contain more than 450,000 clones, 87% of them singletons. V was shortened by 8 bases and J by 2 bases, with 19 bases between the two germline ends. The CDR3 length is 16 residues. The germline CDR1 and CDR2 sequences are LGHDT and YNNKEL (reference sequence). Clinical history reported by participants formed the basis on which cohorts were assigned. The recovered donors of Cohort 3 showed two negative PCRs, clearance, or symptom resolution. The sequenced sample was PBMCs or T cells enriched from blood (not recorded which). This sequence joins TRBV3-1 (or the pseudogene TRBV3-2) and TRBJ1-3, with TRBD1 as a possible D gene (5 bases). This sequence was found in a woman under 30 who had recovered from COVID-19. The CDR3 loop is CASALVGGGTGNTIYF. For the CDR3, the DNA is TGTGCCAGCGCTCTCGTGGGTGGGGGGACTGGAAACACCATATATTTT.